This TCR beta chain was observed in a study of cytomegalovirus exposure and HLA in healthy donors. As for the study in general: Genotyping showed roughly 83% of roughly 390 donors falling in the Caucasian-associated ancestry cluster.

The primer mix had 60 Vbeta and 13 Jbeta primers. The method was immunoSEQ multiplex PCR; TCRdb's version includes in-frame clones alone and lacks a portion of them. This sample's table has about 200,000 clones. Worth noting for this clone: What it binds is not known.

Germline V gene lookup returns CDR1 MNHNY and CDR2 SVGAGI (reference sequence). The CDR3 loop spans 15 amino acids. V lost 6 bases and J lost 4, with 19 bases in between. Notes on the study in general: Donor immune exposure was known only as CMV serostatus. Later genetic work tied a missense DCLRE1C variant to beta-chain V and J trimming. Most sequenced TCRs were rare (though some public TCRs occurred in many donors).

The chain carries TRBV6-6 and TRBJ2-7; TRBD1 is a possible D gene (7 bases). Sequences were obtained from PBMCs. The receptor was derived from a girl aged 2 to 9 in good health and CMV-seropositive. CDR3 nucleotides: TGTGCCAGCAGACACCGGGGGACAGTATTATACGAGCAGTACTTC. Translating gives CASRHRGTVLYEQYF.